The rows below give T cell receptor beta chains drawn from one sample of a study of regulatory T cells in long-lasting Graves disease. TCRdb used MiXCR to reprocess the multiplex PCR reads, holding one entry per CDR3 protein. Counted here are more than 300,000 distinct CDR3 sequences, approximately 25% occurring once; the ten biggest clones make up roughly a quarter. Sample: peripheral blood mononuclear cells (PBMCs), taken when the disease was refractory, from a patient treated with antithyroid drugs. The origin of the receptors is a woman aged 40 to 50 with Graves disease. Each CDR3 is given with its conserved first and last residue. The D gene is left open where the match is weak.

j_call	d_call	v_call	cdr3_aa
TRBJ1-4	NA	TRBV2	CASNPWATNEKLFF
TRBJ2-5	TRBD1	TRBV28	CASSPLAPGDRGEETQYF
TRBJ1-5	NA	TRBV18	CASSPPDGGGQPQHF
TRBJ2-3	TRBD2	TRBV20-1	CSAGGGRGRTDTQYF
TRBJ2-5	NA	TRBV5-4	CASSLPQETQYF
TRBJ2-2	TRBD2	TRBV13	CASSTGLVITGELFF
TRBJ1-2	NA	TRBV5-1	CASSLADRIYGYTF
TRBJ2-2	TRBD2	TRBV12-5	CASLWSTGLAGVRRELFF
TRBJ2-7	NA	TRBV28	CASSRERFEQYF
TRBJ2-7	NA	TRBV15	CATSRDAGEQYF
TRBJ1-1	NA	TRBV27	CASSSPGRLEAFF
TRBJ2-2	NA	TRBV5-1	CASSVRPTTGELFF
TRBJ2-6	TRBD1	TRBV29-1	CSVARDRTSGANVLTF
TRBJ1-5	NA	TRBV5-1	CASSSSGPQPQHF
TRBJ2-7	TRBD2	TRBV4-2	CASSQSGNSYEQYF
TRBJ1-5	NA	TRBV2	CASMGVYSNQPQHF
TRBJ1-3	NA	TRBV2	CASVWVGNTIYF
TRBJ2-6	NA	TRBV12-3/TRBV12-4	CASTPGLAPGANVLTF
TRBJ1-2	NA	TRBV7-9	CASSLAVNYGYTF
TRBJ1-5	TRBD1	TRBV28	CASSSFTGGRQPQHF
TRBJ2-6	NA	TRBV11-3	CASSLGGNRVYSGANVLTF
TRBJ2-7	NA	TRBV11-2	CASSLGAGRFYEQYF
TRBJ1-5	NA	TRBV10-3	CAIKGQSNQPQHF
TRBJ2-5	TRBD1	TRBV30	CACRTGTGGARETQYF
TRBJ2-1	NA	TRBV20-1	CSARDSLWVAYNEQFF
TRBJ2-2	NA	TRBV10-3	CAISAQVGDTGELFF